The 26 T cell receptor beta chains listed next were all sequenced from one sample in a study of cytomegalovirus exposure and HLA in healthy donors. Clones were read by immunoSEQ multiplex PCR, and TCRdb kept only the in-frame ones, dropping some. Here the sample spans more than 250,000 clones, around 87% being singletons. The sequenced sample consisted of PBMCs. The receptors come from a young woman in good health and CMV-seropositive.

A remark on this clone: One end of the junction does not line up with germline, which may come from a read error. CDR3 protein: CASSLGPGESQFF. CDR3 DNA sequence: TGTGCCAGCAGCCTAGGTCCCGGGGAGTCTCAGTTCTTC. The chain has TRBV13 and TRBJ2-1, with a weak D call TRBD2 (5 bases). Germline V gives CDR1 PRHDT, CDR2 FYEKMQ (reference sequence). The CDR3 loop spans 13 amino acids.

Only a few counts were recorded for this clone. This chain joins TRBV5-1 and TRBJ2-1, with 8 bases lining up with TRBD2. Germline V CDR1 and CDR2: SGHRS, YFSETQ. Trimming cost V 4 bases and J 5 bases; bases outside gene matches: 11. The CDR3 totals 16 residues. Here the CDR3 DNA reads TGCGCCAGCAGCCTAAATACGGGAGGGCCTAACAATGAGCAGTTCTTC. Its translation is CASSLNTGGPNNEQFF.

The chain combines TRBV28 with TRBJ1-1; a possible D gene is TRBD1 (5 bases). The CDR3 runs to 13 residues. V dropped 8 bases and J dropped 4 bases, with 14 bases sitting between them. Germline loops: CDR1 MDHEN, CDR2 SYDVKM. The CDR3, as DNA: TGTGCCAGCCGATCGGGGCCGACCACTGAAGCTTTCTTT. Protein sequence: CASRSGPTTEAFF.

A single count supports this clone. The chain couples TRBV28 to TRBJ2-7, with 7 nucleotides matching TRBD1. CDR1 and CDR2 from the germline V gene are MDHEN and SYDVKM. This CDR3 is built from 12 residues. The J segment lost 10 bases and the V segment lost 2 bases, leaving 5 bases of the junction unmatched. CDR3 bases: TGTGCCAGCAGTTTAGGGACAGATCTCCAGTACTTC. This translates into CASSLGTDLQYF.

This chain joins TRBV13 and TRBJ2-1, with 13 bases that match TRBD2. This CDR3 spans 16 amino acids. Germline CDR1 reads PRHDT; CDR2 reads FYEKMQ (reference sequence). V trimming: 3 bases; J trimming: 9 bases; junction bases outside the gene matches: 8. The CDR3 sequence: CASSLGWTSGGGEQFF. CDR3 sequence (DNA): TGTGCCAGCAGCTTGGGGTGGACTAGCGGGGGAGGTGAGCAGTTCTTC. Together with reference TRBV13 and TRBJ2-1, the CDR3 gives the full variable domain: AAGVIQSPRHLIKEKRETATLKCYPIPRHDTVYWYQQGPGQDPQFLISFYEKMQSDKGSIPDRFSAQQFSDYHSELNMSSLELGDSALYFCASSLGWTSGGGEQFFGPGTRLTVL.

The J gene is TRBJ1-6, the V gene TRBV5-1; D ambiguous. The ends were cut back, 5 bases at V and 9 bases at J, with 15 bases in the middle. Germline V lookup: CDR1 SGHRS, CDR2 YFSETQ. The CDR3 sequence is 14 residues long. CDR3 nucleotides: TGCGCCAGCAGTACTCTACCGACGGGTTCACCCCTCCACTTT. This sequence encodes CASSTLPTGSPLHF. The variable domain in full, completed from reference TRBV5-1 and TRBJ1-6, reads KAGVTQTPRYLIKTRGQQVTLSCSPISGHRSVSWYQQTPGQGLQFLFEYFSETQRNKGNFPGRFSGRQFSNSRSEMNVSTLELGDSALYLCASSTLPTGSPLHFGNGTRLTVT.

The chain has TRBV11-2 and TRBJ1-1; possibly TRBD1 for D (6 bases). Between the trimmed V and J ends, which lost 1 base and 4 bases, there was a span of 10 bases. This CDR3 has 14 amino acids. Germline CDR1 and CDR2: SGHAT and FQNNGV. CDR3 DNA sequence: TGTGCCAGCAGCTTAGCCAGGGGTCCCACTGAAGCTTTCTTT. Translating gives CASSLARGPTEAFF.

This clone has a single count. This chain joins TRBV5-1 and TRBJ1-3; D is possibly TRBD1 (5 bases). Trimming stripped 0 bases from V and 0 bases from J, with 10 bases between. CDR1 SGHRS and CDR2 YFSETQ come from the germline V gene. CDR3 length equals 16 residues. The CDR3 sequence is CASSLVSGNSGNTIYF. The CDR3 DNA sequence: TGCGCCAGCAGCTTGGTGTCAGGGAACTCTGGAAACACCATATATTTT.

The chain has TRBV27 and TRBJ2-3; D remains unclear. The CDR3 totals 15 residues. Germline CDR1 is MNHEY and CDR2 is SMNVEV (reference sequence). Trimming shortened V by 2 bases and J by 3 bases, and 12 bases separated the two germline ends. The CDR3 nucleotides are TGTGCCAGCAGTTTAGGCAGAGTAACTACAGATACGCAGTATTTT. Protein product: CASSLGRVTTDTQYF.

The J gene is TRBJ2-3, the V gene TRBV7-3; D assignment may be TRBD1 or TRBD2 (5 bases each). V was trimmed by 5 bases and J by 6 bases, leaving 12 bases between them. This CDR3 has 13 amino acids. Germline V lookup: CDR1 SGHTA, CDR2 FQGTGA. DNA of the CDR3: TGTGCCAGCAGCGTCCAGGGAGCGGATACGCAGTATTTT. This codes for CASSVQGADTQYF. Complete variable domain (other parts from reference TRBV7-3 and TRBJ2-3): GAGVSQTPSNKVTEKGKYVELRCDPISGHTALYWYRQSLGQGPEFLIYFQGTGAADDSGLPNDRFFAVRPEGSVSTLKIQRTERGDSAVYLCASSVQGADTQYFGPGTRLTVL.

Note on this clone: Sequence at one end of the junction differs from germline and may be a read error. The chain uses TRBV7-3 and TRBJ2-7; possible D gene TRBD1, 5 bases. CDR3 length: 13 residues. Germline V gives CDR1 SGHTA, CDR2 FQGTGA. In nucleotides, the CDR3 is TGTGACAGCAGCTCTAGGGGAATCGGCGAGCAGTACTTC. Residues: CDSSSRGIGEQYF.

CDR3 sequence (DNA): TGTGCCAGCAGCTTAGGGACTGATCATATTATTTCACCCCTCCACTTT. Amino acids: CASSLGTDHIISPLHF. The V and J genes are TRBV13 and TRBJ1-6, with D uncertain. The CDR3 has 16 residues. CDR1 is PRHDT and CDR2 is FYEKMQ in the germline V gene (reference sequence). V lost 0 bases, J lost 9 bases, and 15 bases lay in between.

The rearrangement uses TRBV6-5 and TRBJ2-1; possible D gene TRBD1, 5 bases. The CDR3 consists of 16 residues. Looked up from germline, CDR1 is MNHEY and CDR2 is SVGAGI. V dropped 0 bases and J dropped 7 bases, with 16 bases sitting between them. The CDR3 DNA reads as TGTGCCAGCAGTTACTCGGGTCTAGGGGTTAGTAATGAGCAGTTCTTC. Residues: CASSYSGLGVSNEQFF.

The chain links TRBV6-5 to TRBJ2-4; D gene uncertain. Germline V gives CDR1 MNHEY, CDR2 SVGAGI. The ends were cut back, 6 bases at V and 3 bases at J, with 15 bases in the middle. This CDR3 comprises 15 residues. CDR3 amino acids: CASSNDTPGKNIQYF. CDR3 nucleotide sequence: TGTGCCAGCAGCAACGACACGCCGGGCAAAAACATTCAGTACTTC.

This clone showed up just once. This chain connects TRBV18 to TRBJ1-2; D unclear. The CDR3 has 13 amino acids. CDR1 and CDR2 from the germline V gene are KGHSH and LQKENI. V was clipped by 8 bases and J by 4 bases, with 14 bases between them. CDR3 nucleotides: TGTGCCAGCCCGTCAGCGGAGGGCTATGGCTACACCTTC. Translated, it gives CASPSAEGYGYTF.

This rearrangement joins TRBV4-1 to TRBJ2-7; possibly TRBD2 for D (5 bases). Per the germline V gene, CDR1 is MGHRA and CDR2 is YSYEKL. The V gene lost 1 base and the J gene lost 4 bases, with 23 bases spanning the gap. The CDR3 has 18 residues. CDR3 loop: CASSQGPLAGATTYEQYF. CDR3 bases: TGCGCCAGCAGCCAAGGTCCCCTTGCGGGTGCCACTACTTACGAGCAGTACTTC.

The rearrangement joins TRBV19 to TRBJ1-5; D perhaps matches TRBD1 (5 bases). The CDR3 consists of 15 residues. The germline V gene encodes CDR1 LNHDA and CDR2 SQIVND (reference sequence). With 5 bases removed from V and 3 bases from J, the gap between germline ends came to 14 bases. The chain's CDR3 is CASSQLRDFNQPQHF. DNA of the CDR3: TGTGCCAGTAGTCAACTCAGGGATTTCAATCAGCCCCAGCATTTT.

The chain has TRBV9 and TRBJ2-7; the D gene is possibly TRBD2 (5 bases). The CDR3 totals 15 residues. CDR1 is SGDLS, CDR2 YYNGEE, per germline. Trimming took 0 bases from V and 7 from J, leaving 17 bases between them. CDR3 coding DNA: TGTGCCAGCAGCGTAGGTCAAGCGCGGGTGGGGGAGCAGTACTTC. Translated, it gives CASSVGQARVGEQYF.

The genes are TRBV7-2 and TRBJ2-7; 7 bases map to TRBD2. The CDR3 is 15 amino acids. CDR1 is SGHTA and CDR2 is FQGNSA in the germline V gene. V was clipped by 5 bases and J by 0 bases; unmatched bases: 7. CDR3 coding DNA: TGTGCCAGCAGCCGGAATCTAGCGGCCTCCTACGAGCAGTACTTC. Encoded protein: CASSRNLAASYEQYF.

The rearrangement joins TRBV11-1 to TRBJ2-3, with TRBD1 matching over 11 bases. Germline CDR1 reads SGHAT; CDR2 reads FQDESV (reference sequence). The CDR3 runs 17 residues. With V trimmed by 3 bases and J by 2 bases, 7 bases remained unmatched. The CDR3 DNA reads as TGTGCCAGCAGCTTTGGACAGGGGGCTCCCTCCACAGATACGCAGTATTTT. Protein: CASSFGQGAPSTDTQYF.

The chain is built from TRBV7-9 and TRBJ1-4, with a possible D match to TRBD1 (6 bases). CDR3 length: 16 residues. V gave up 4 bases and J gave up 7 bases, with 19 bases separating them. From germline, CDR1 is SEHNR and CDR2 FQNEAQ (reference sequence). The CDR3 DNA follows: TGTGCCAGCAGCTCTAGAGAAGGGGGGCGATTTGAAAAACTGTTTTTT. As protein: CASSSREGGRFEKLFF.

The chain joins TRBV2 to TRBJ2-3, with D perhaps matching TRBD2 (6 bases). V dropped 3 bases and J dropped 1 base, with 20 bases sitting between them. The CDR3 contains 18 residues. CDR1 and CDR2 from the germline V gene are SNHLY and FYNNEI. The CDR3 region is CASSESWEVYRGTDTQYF. Here the CDR3 DNA reads TGTGCCAGCAGTGAGTCGTGGGAGGTGTATCGTGGCACAGATACGCAGTATTTT.

The CDR3 protein is CASSQDRGYTGELFF. As DNA, the CDR3 is TGTGCCAGCAGCCAAGACAGGGGGTACACCGGGGAGCTGTTTTTT. The genes are TRBV5-6 and TRBJ2-2; 9 bases align to TRBD1. Germline trimming cut 4 bases from V and 3 bases from J; bases unmatched to any gene: 4. The germline V gene encodes CDR1 SGHDT and CDR2 YYEEEE. This CDR3 is built from 15 residues.

V usage is TRBV5-1 and J usage is TRBJ2-5, with a weak D call TRBD2 (5 bases). Germline V CDR1 and CDR2: SGHRS, YFSETQ. Trimming shortened V by 1 base and J by 4 bases, and 8 bases separated the two germline ends. The CDR3 sequence is 13 residues long. The CDR3 DNA sequence: TGCGCCAGCAGCTTGAACGGAGGAGAGACCCAGTACTTC. Translated: CASSLNGGETQYF. Together with reference TRBV5-1 and TRBJ2-5, the CDR3 gives the full variable domain: KAGVTQTPRYLIKTRGQQVTLSCSPISGHRSVSWYQQTPGQGLQFLFEYFSETQRNKGNFPGRFSGRQFSNSRSEMNVSTLELGDSALYLCASSLNGGETQYFGPGTRLLVL.

J is TRBJ1-5 and V is TRBV19, with 8 positions matching TRBD1. The J segment lost 5 bases and the V segment lost 3 bases, leaving 6 bases of the junction unmatched. This CDR3 comprises 15 residues. Germline-derived CDR1 and CDR2 are LNHDA and SQIVND (reference sequence). The CDR3 bases are TGTGCCAGTAGTATTCGGACAGGGTGGGATCAGCCCCAGCATTTT. Protein product: CASSIRTGWDQPQHF.

In this sample, this clone turned up a few times. The V call is TRBV11-3, the J call TRBJ1-6, with D perhaps TRBD1 (6 bases). V was clipped by 5 bases and J by 9 bases, with 8 bases between them. The CDR3 is made up of 12 amino acids. Per germline, CDR1 SGHNT and CDR2 YENEEA. The CDR3 DNA follows: TGTGCCAGCAGCACAGGGAGTTCACCCCTCCACTTT. Protein sequence: CASSTGSSPLHF. Drawing the rest from reference TRBV11-3 and TRBJ1-6, the complete variable domain is EAGVVQSPRYKIIEKKQPVAFWCNPISGHNTLYWYLQNLGQGPELLIRYENEEAVDDSQLPKDRFSAERLKGVDSTLKIQPAELGDSAVYLCASSTGSSPLHFGNGTRLTVT.